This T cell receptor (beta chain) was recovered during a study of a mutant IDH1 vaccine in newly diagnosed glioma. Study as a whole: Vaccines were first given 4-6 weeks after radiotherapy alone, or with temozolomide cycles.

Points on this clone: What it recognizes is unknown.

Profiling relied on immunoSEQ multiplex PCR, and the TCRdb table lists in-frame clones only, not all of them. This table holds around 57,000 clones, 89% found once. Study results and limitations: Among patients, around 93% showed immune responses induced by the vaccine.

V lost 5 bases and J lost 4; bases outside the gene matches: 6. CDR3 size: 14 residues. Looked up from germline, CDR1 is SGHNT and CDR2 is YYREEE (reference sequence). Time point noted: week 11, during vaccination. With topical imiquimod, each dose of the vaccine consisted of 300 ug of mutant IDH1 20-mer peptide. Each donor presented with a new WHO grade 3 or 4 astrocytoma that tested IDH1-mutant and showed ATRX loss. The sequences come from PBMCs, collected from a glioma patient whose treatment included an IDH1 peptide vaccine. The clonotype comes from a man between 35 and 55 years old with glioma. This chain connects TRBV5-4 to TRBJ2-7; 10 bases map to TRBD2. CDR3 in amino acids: CASSLAGDRYEQYF. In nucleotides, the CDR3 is TGTGCCAGCAGTCTAGCGGGAGATAGGTACGAGCAGTACTTC.